This T cell receptor (beta chain) was sequenced during a study of blood T cell repertoires in COVID-19. Study-wide context: Material from acute and convalescent COVID-19 was sourced from the United States, Italy and Spain. Nucleic acid was either cDNA or gDNA, and it came from T cells, B-cell-depleted T cells, or PBMCs.

The CDR3 has 16 amino acids. Germline CDR1 is SGHRS and CDR2 is YFSETQ. J gave up 4 bases and V 4 bases, and 5 bases lay outside the gene matches. Patients of the Seattle cohort, enrolled during active infection, were followed longitudinally. Per the original data handling: By means of reference gene primer amplification, nucleated cell counts were estimated. Assay used: immunoSEQ multiplex PCR; TCRdb lists only in-frame clones, some missing. D and trimming come from the DNA, and the V and J calls and clone size come from that table. The data hold approximately 300,000 clones, with 80% to 90% observed a single time.

The receptor was isolated from a woman aged 50 to 60 with COVID-19, enrolled during active disease. The source material was peripheral blood. This rearrangement joins TRBV5-1 to TRBJ2-3, with TRBD2 identical over 14 bases. CDR3 in amino acids: CASSLGLAGVADTQYF. CDR3 sequence (DNA): TGCGCCAGCAGCCTGGGACTAGCGGGAGTTGCAGATACGCAGTATTTT.